This T cell receptor (beta chain) was retrieved from a study of blood T cell repertoires in COVID-19. With 10 bases clipped from V and 4 bases from J, the junction kept 17 bases outside the gene matches. CDR1 MDHEN and CDR2 SYDVKM come from the germline V gene. CDR3 length: 17 residues. Assay used: immunoSEQ multiplex PCR; TCRdb lists only in-frame clones, some missing. The sample carries fewer than 150,000 clones, around 81% recorded once. The origin of this receptor is a human donor in a cohort sampled during active COVID-19. The chain couples TRBV28 to TRBJ1-1; 11 bases match TRBD1. Sequencing was performed on peripheral blood. The CDR3 DNA follows: TGTGCCACCAATCGGGACAGGGGGTCTGGATGGGGCACTGAAGCTTTCTTT. This gives the protein CATNRDRGSGWGTEAFF.